This T cell receptor beta chain was identified in a study of cytomegalovirus exposure and HLA in healthy donors. Germline CDR1 is MGHDK and CDR2 is SYGVNS. The CDR3 has 15 amino acids. Trimming removed 8 bases from V and 4 bases from J; junction bases left unmatched: 9. The study's findings and limits: Common viral pathogens (according to a later analysis) appeared linked to several of the most significant clusters. Compared with the roughly 700-donor mean, an Asian-associated ancestry cluster reportedly had fewer N-insertions, according to a later analysis. The classifier reportedly diagnosed cytomegalovirus status with high specificity and sensitivity.

In the case of this clone: The antigen remains unidentified.

With 60 Vbeta and 13 Jbeta primers, the PCR was carried out. Here immunoSEQ multiplex PCR was the method, and the copy in TCRdb shows in-frame clones only, minus some. There are 100,000 to 150,000 clones in the sample; over 60% occur only once, and roughly 13% lies in the top ten. The TCR was taken from a woman aged 55 to 70 in good health and CMV-seropositive. The chain combines TRBV25-1 with TRBJ2-2, with TRBD1 identical over 8 bases. Sequences were obtained from PBMCs. This CDR3 is CASGQDRGITGELFF. CDR3 bases: TGTGCCAGCGGCCAAGACAGGGGAATCACCGGGGAGCTGTTTTTT. The full variable domain, its missing parts supplied by reference TRBV25-1 and TRBJ2-2, is EADIYQTPRYLVIGTGKKITLECSQTMGHDKMYWYQQDPGMELHLIHYSYGVNSTEKGDLSSESTVSRIRTEHFPLTLESARPSHTSQYLCASGQDRGITGELFFGEGSRLTVL.